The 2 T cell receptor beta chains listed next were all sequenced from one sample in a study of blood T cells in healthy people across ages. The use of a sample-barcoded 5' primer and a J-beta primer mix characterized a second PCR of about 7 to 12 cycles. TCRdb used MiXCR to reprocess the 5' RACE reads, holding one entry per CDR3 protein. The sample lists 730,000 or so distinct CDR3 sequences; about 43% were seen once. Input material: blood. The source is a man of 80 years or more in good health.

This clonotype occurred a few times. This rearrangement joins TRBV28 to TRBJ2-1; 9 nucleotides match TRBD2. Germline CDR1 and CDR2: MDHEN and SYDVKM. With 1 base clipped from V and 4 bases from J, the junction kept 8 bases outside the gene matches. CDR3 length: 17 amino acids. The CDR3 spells CASSLSASGAKYNEQFF. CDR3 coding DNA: TGTGCCAGCAGTTTATCGGCTAGCGGGGCCAAATACAATGAGCAGTTCTTC.

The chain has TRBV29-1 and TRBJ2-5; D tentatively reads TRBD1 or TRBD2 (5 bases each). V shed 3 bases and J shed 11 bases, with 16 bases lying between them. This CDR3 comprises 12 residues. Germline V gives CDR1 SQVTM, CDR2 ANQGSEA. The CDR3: CSVDVGRNEQYF. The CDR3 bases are TGCAGCGTTGATGTGGGACGGAATGAGCAGTACTTC.